This T cell receptor (beta chain) was sequenced during a study of Graves' ophthalmopathy and Graves' hyperthyroidism. The overall study: If no ophthalmopathy appeared within 18 months of follow-up, hyperthyroidism was termed stable.

The study's findings and limits: Blood samples also showed most expanded thyroid clonotypes exceeding 0.001 frequency.

On this clonotype: No antigen is known for it.

CDR1 is MNHEY, CDR2 SVGAGI, per germline. The V and J ends lost 5 bases and 4 bases, in that order; junction bases with no gene match: 9. The CDR3 length is 17 residues. Ineligible for inclusion were patients with other autoimmune diseases, uncontrolled infections, pregnancy or lactation. As the template, RNA transcripts were used to amplify TCR beta CDR3 regions. First-round RT-PCR used HTBI primers; second-round multiplex PCR followed. MiXCR was run by TCRdb on the multiplex PCR reads, yielding one entry per CDR3 protein. The sample has 500,000 to 600,000 distinct CDR3 sequences, roughly 39% seen once.

The J gene is TRBJ2-2, the V gene TRBV6-5, with 11 nucleotides matching TRBD1. This receptor was obtained from an adult man with Graves' hyperthyroidism. Material: peripheral blood or thyroid tissue (not recorded which). The CDR3 coding sequence is TGTGCCAGCAGTGGACCTACGGGACAGGGGGTCACCGGGGAGCTGTTTTTT. As protein: CASSGPTGQGVTGELFF.